The 20 T cell receptor beta chains in this list originate from one sample, sequenced in a study of PD-1 blockade in classical Hodgkin lymphoma. As to time point: cycle 4 day 1 (C4D1), after more than five weeks of nivolumab. Brentuximab vedotin exposure varied among the patients, all of whom had relapsed after autologous stem cell transplantation. Libraries were prepared by immunoSEQ multiplex PCR; TCRdb keeps only in-frame clonotypes and omits some of them. The sample carries approximately 29,000 clones, roughly 78% recorded once. This sample comprised peripheral blood mononuclear cells (PBMCs), obtained before the fourth cycle of nivolumab. The receptor source for this set is a human donor with classical Hodgkin lymphoma.

V is TRBV5-1 and J is TRBJ2-7; TRBD1 is a possible D gene (7 bases). The germline V gene has CDR1 SGHRS and CDR2 YFSETQ. Trimming cost V 2 bases and J 6 bases, with 12 bases left between them. The CDR3 runs to 13 residues. The CDR3 loop is CASSLLQGGEQYF. In DNA, the CDR3 is TGCGCCAGCAGCTTACTTCAGGGGGGCGAGCAGTACTTC. Together with reference TRBV5-1 and TRBJ2-7, the CDR3 gives the full variable domain: KAGVTQTPRYLIKTRGQQVTLSCSPISGHRSVSWYQQTPGQGLQFLFEYFSETQRNKGNFPGRFSGRQFSNSRSEMNVSTLELGDSALYLCASSLLQGGEQYFGPGTRLTVT.

This clone came up once. The genes are TRBV4-1 and TRBJ2-1; perhaps TRBD1 as D (6 bases). V was cut by 3 bases and J by 4 bases, with 16 bases left in between. The CDR3 runs 16 residues. Germline-derived CDR1 and CDR2 are MGHRA and YSYEKL. The CDR3 spells CASSQAGGRGYNEQFF. The CDR3, as DNA: TGCGCCAGCAGCCAGGCCGGCGGAAGGGGGTACAATGAGCAGTTCTTC.

The V and J genes are TRBV6-6 and TRBJ2-7, with 7 nucleotides matching TRBD1. V trimming: 0 bases; J trimming: 3 bases; junction bases outside the gene matches: 2. Germline lookup yields CDR1 MNHNY and CDR2 SVGAGI (reference sequence). CDR3 length equals 14 residues. The CDR3 DNA reads TGTGCCAGCAGTTACTCGCCAGGGGGCTACGAGCAGTACTTC. It encodes CASSYSPGGYEQYF.

This clone was found a few times. This rearrangement joins TRBV19 to TRBJ1-5; D gene ambiguous. The CDR3 contains 16 residues. Trimming removed 4 bases at V and 0 bases at J, with 13 bases between. CDR1 is LNHDA and CDR2 is SQIVND in the germline V gene (reference sequence). The DNA for the CDR3 is TGTGCCAGTAGTAAACGGACGGCAGATAGCAATCAGCCCCAGCATTTT. Amino acid sequence: CASSKRTADSNQPQHF.

V is TRBV28 and J is TRBJ1-2, with 9 nucleotides matching TRBD1. V lost 5 bases, J lost 5 bases, and 9 bases stayed unmatched. Germline assignment: CDR1 MDHEN and CDR2 SYDVKM. The CDR3 covers 15 residues. CDR3 amino acids: CASSPSVGQGYGYTF. The CDR3, as DNA: TGTGCCAGCAGTCCAAGCGTCGGACAGGGGTATGGCTACACCTTC.

This rearrangement joins TRBV10-3 to TRBJ1-4, with unresolved D. CDR3 length: 16 residues. Germline CDR1 is ENHRY and CDR2 is SYGVKD. Deletions cut 0 bases from V and 0 bases from J, with 8 bases between. The CDR3 reads CAISESGMATNEKLFF. The CDR3 DNA reads as TGTGCCATCAGTGAGTCGGGGATGGCAACTAATGAAAAACTGTTTTTT.

This chain joins TRBV28 and TRBJ2-7; tentatively, D is TRBD1 (6 bases). The V gene's germline CDR1 is MDHEN and CDR2 SYDVKM. V shed 2 bases and J shed 3 bases, with 11 bases lying between them. This CDR3 comprises 14 residues. CDR3 loop: CASSLDGRGYEQYF. CDR3 coding DNA: TGTGCCAGCAGTTTAGACGGCAGGGGCTACGAGCAGTACTTC.

V is TRBV4-1 and J is TRBJ2-6; D is uncertain. The CDR3 has 16 residues. CDR1 is MGHRA, CDR2 YSYEKL, per germline. Trimming shortened V by 8 bases and J by 0 bases, and 14 bases separated the two germline ends. CDR3 residues: CASRPPGDSGANVLTF. For the CDR3, the DNA is TGCGCCAGCCGCCCTCCTGGGGACTCTGGGGCCAACGTCCTGACTTTC.

V usage is TRBV10-3 and J usage is TRBJ2-3; perhaps TRBD2 as D (5 bases). The V and J ends lost 7 bases and 10 bases respectively, with 21 bases between them. This CDR3 contains 14 residues. CDR1 and CDR2 from the germline V gene are ENHRY and SYGVKD. The CDR3 DNA sequence: TGTGCCATCACCCCTAAAGACTCCGCCGGGGCGCAGTATTTT. Translated: CAITPKDSAGAQYF.

This clone came up once. The chain joins TRBV7-8 to TRBJ2-7; 8 bases agree with TRBD2. CDR1 and CDR2 (germline): SGHVS, FQNEAQ. The CDR3 is 15 amino acids. V dropped 5 bases and J dropped 4; count of bases not matched to a gene: 10. This CDR3 reads CASSIDTSGSYEQYF. The DNA of the CDR3 is TGTGCCAGCAGCATAGATACTAGCGGAAGTTACGAGCAGTACTTC.

The J gene is TRBJ1-1, the V gene TRBV5-1, with 8 bases identical to TRBD1. Germline values: CDR1 SGHRS, CDR2 YFSETQ. V lost 4 bases, J lost 1 base, and 9 bases stayed unmatched. The CDR3 runs to 16 residues. CDR3 bases: TGCGCCAGCAGCAGGCGGACAGGGCTTGAGAACACTGAAGCTTTCTTT. This sequence encodes CASSRRTGLENTEAFF.

V and J are TRBV27 and TRBJ1-1; 7 nucleotides line up with TRBD1. Per germline, CDR1 MNHEY and CDR2 SMNVEV (reference sequence). The CDR3 covers 15 residues. V gave up 1 base and J gave up 1 base; unmatched junction bases: 3. CDR3 DNA: TGTGCCAGCAGTTTATTTCGACAGGGGAACACTGAAGCTTTCTTT. Its translation: CASSLFRQGNTEAFF.

The rearrangement uses TRBV5-1 and TRBJ2-5; perhaps TRBD1 as D (5 bases). This CDR3 contains 16 residues. Per the germline V gene, CDR1 is SGHRS and CDR2 is YFSETQ. Trimming shortened V by 4 bases and J by 5 bases, and 21 bases separated the two germline ends. The CDR3 loop is CASSPQAQGLGETQYF. CDR3 bases: TGCGCCAGCAGCCCCCAGGCCCAGGGATTAGGGGAGACCCAGTACTTC.

This chain links TRBV14 with TRBJ1-4; 8 nucleotides agree with TRBD1. Unmatched junction bases numbered 4, after V lost 4 bases and J lost 6 bases. The CDR3 covers 14 residues. Germline V gene sequence: CDR1 SGHDN, CDR2 FVKESK. CDR3 protein: CASSRQGWDEKLFF. In DNA form, the CDR3 reads TGTGCCAGCAGCCGACAGGGGTGGGATGAAAAACTGTTTTTT.

This clone has a single count. This chain connects TRBV7-2 to TRBJ2-7; 8 bases align to TRBD1. Germline V gene lookup returns CDR1 SGHTA and CDR2 FQGNSA. The length of the CDR3 is 16 residues. V gave up 1 base and J gave up 4 bases; unmatched junction bases: 9. The CDR3, as DNA: TGTGCCAGCAGCTTAGACGCAGGGGGCGCGGGTTACGAGCAGTACTTC. Translating gives CASSLDAGGAGYEQYF.

J is TRBJ2-2 and V is TRBV9; D unresolved. The germline CDR1 and CDR2 sequences are SGDLS and YYNGEE. The length of the CDR3 is 14 residues. Trimming removed 0 bases from V and 7 bases from J, with 10 bases in between. The CDR3 region is CASSVATAGGELFF. The CDR3 DNA reads TGTGCCAGCAGCGTAGCAACGGCCGGCGGGGAGCTGTTTTTT.

V usage is TRBV10-3 and J usage is TRBJ2-2; no definite D call. The germline CDR1 and CDR2 sequences are ENHRY and SYGVKD. V was clipped by 5 bases and J by 2 bases, with 0 bases between them. This CDR3 region has 11 residues. Here the CDR3 DNA reads TGTGCCATCAGTAACACCGGGGAGCTGTTTTTT. Protein sequence: CAISNTGELFF.

The chain recombines TRBV2 with TRBJ2-7; weak D call: TRBD1 (6 bases). Trimming pared 7 bases from V and 3 bases from J, leaving 22 bases between. Germline loops: CDR1 SNHLY, CDR2 FYNNEI. This CDR3 spans 16 amino acids. CDR3 nucleotide sequence: TGTGCCAGCAATCTCCCCAAACTTACAGGGAGCTACGAGCAGTACTTC. Its protein product is CASNLPKLTGSYEQYF.

CDR3 in DNA: TGTGCCAGCAGTTTAAGGGGGCGTAATGAGCAGTTCTTC. This translates into CASSLRGRNEQFF. This chain joins TRBV27 and TRBJ2-1; 7 nucleotides agree with TRBD1. The trim removed 2 bases at V and 7 bases at J, leaving 2 bases unmatched. The germline V gene encodes CDR1 MNHEY and CDR2 SMNVEV (reference sequence). CDR3 length: 13 residues.

This clone has only a few counts. In nucleotides, the CDR3 is TGTGCCACCTCCCGGGCCCTAGGCTACGAGCAGTACTTC. Translating gives CATSRALGYEQYF. This chain links TRBV6-1 with TRBJ2-7; D uncertain. This CDR3 is 13 amino acids long. The germline V gene has CDR1 MNHNS and CDR2 SASEGT. V was pared by 10 bases and J by 3 bases, with 16 bases between.